This entry describes one T cell receptor beta chain. This clonotype turned up a few times. The clone's antigen remains unknown. Base qualities are not recorded, but no much larger clone differs from it by a single base. In the germline V gene, CDR1 corresponds to SGHDN and CDR2 to FVKESK. The CDR3 sequence holds 17 residues, the cysteine and phenylalanine included. Only the CDR3 DNA is retained, 51 bases long and in frame from the first base. Ends trimmed: V by 0 bases, J by 0 bases; bases unmatched to a gene: 5. The entry originates in a study of response to subunit inactivated influenza vaccine (dated by TCRdb to the late 2010s). Notes on the research overall: The study used deep quantitative T cell receptor repertoire profiling to track responses to a trivalent subunit inactivated influenza vaccine.

What the work shows at the level of the full study, not this receptor alone: The authors suggested that each seasonal influenza vaccination may recruit only a limited number of new T cells.

The library was prepared using RT-PCR. Sequencing instrument: Illumina HiSeq 2500. TCRdb redid the processing of the public reads, applying fastp at Q25 and MiXCR, and retained in-frame beta chains. Entries are consolidated by CDR3 protein sequence, retaining the most common genes and DNA. Counted in this sample were about 310,000 distinct CDR3 sequences; roughly 20% of them appeared once. The ten most abundant clones make up under 13% of the sample. The clonotype was recovered from a man aged 50 to 69 who received an inactivated influenza vaccine. Donor details come from another sample of the same person, matched by shared clones. The chain joins TRBV14 to TRBJ2-1, and TRBD2 matches 7 of the central bases. The sequenced sample was PBMCs from blood, obtained around 22 months after vaccination. The DNA reads TGTGCCAGCAGCCAAGAGGACGGCGGGAGCTCCTACAATGAGCAGTTCTTC. The encoded protein is CASSQEDGGSSYNEQFF. The CDR3, completed at both ends by the reference TRBV14 and TRBJ2-1 genes, gives the full variable domain EAGVTQFPSHSVIEKGQTVTLRCDPISGHDNLYWYRRVMGKEIKFLLHFVKESKQDESGMPNNRFLAERTGGTYSTLKVQPAELEDSGVYFCASSQEDGGSSYNEQFFGPGTRLTVL.